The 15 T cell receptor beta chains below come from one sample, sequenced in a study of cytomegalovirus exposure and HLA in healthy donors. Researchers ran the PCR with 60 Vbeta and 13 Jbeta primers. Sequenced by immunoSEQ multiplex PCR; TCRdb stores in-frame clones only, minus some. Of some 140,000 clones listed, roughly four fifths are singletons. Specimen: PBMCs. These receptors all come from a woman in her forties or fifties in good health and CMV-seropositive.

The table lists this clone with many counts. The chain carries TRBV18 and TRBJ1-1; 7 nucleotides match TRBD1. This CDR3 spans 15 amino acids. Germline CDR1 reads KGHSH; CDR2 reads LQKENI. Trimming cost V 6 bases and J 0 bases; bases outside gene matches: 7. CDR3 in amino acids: CASSDRASMNTEAFF. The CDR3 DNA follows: TGTGCCAGCTCCGACAGGGCCTCCATGAACACTGAAGCTTTCTTT.

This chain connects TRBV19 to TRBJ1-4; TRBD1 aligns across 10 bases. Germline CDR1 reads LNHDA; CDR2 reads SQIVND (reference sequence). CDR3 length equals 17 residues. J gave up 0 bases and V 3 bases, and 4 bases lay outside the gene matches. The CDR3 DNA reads TGTGCCAGTAGTATCGGACAGGGGGTGGCAACTAATGAAAAACTGTTTTTT. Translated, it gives CASSIGQGVATNEKLFF.

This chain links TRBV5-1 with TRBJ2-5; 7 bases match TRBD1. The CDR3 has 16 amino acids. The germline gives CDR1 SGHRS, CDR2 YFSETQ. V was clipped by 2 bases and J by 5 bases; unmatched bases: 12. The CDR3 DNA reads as TGCGCCAGCAGCTTCATGACCCCAGGGGGTGGCGAGACCCAGTACTTC. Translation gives CASSFMTPGGGETQYF.

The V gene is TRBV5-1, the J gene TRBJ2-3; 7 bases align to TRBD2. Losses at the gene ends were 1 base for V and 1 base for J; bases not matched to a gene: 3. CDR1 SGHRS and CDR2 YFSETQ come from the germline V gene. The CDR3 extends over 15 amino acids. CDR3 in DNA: TGCGCCAGCAGCTTGTCCAGCGGGGGCACAGATACGCAGTATTTT. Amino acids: CASSLSSGGTDTQYF.

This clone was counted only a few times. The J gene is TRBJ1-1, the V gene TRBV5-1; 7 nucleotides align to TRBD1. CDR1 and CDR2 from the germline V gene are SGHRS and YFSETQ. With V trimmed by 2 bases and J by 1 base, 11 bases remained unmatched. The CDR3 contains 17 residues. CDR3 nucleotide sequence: TGCGCCAGCAGCTTAACCCAAGGGGGCGCGGAGAACACTGAAGCTTTCTTT. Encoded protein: CASSLTQGGAENTEAFF.

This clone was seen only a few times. The CDR3 spells CASSSTRGSTDTQYF. The CDR3 DNA follows: TGTGCCAGCAGCTCGACGAGGGGGAGCACAGATACGCAGTATTTT. The rearrangement uses TRBV7-3 and TRBJ2-3, with D possibly being TRBD1 (6 bases). Germline V gene data show CDR1 as SGHTA and CDR2 as FQGTGA. This CDR3 region has 15 residues. V lost 4 bases to trimming and J lost 0 bases, with 11 bases between them.

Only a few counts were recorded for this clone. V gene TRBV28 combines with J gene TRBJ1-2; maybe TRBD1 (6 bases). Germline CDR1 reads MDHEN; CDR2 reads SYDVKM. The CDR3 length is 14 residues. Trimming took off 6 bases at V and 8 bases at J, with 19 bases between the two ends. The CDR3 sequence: CASSPTPGQRGYTF. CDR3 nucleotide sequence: TGTGCCAGCAGCCCTACACCGGGACAACGGGGCTACACCTTC.

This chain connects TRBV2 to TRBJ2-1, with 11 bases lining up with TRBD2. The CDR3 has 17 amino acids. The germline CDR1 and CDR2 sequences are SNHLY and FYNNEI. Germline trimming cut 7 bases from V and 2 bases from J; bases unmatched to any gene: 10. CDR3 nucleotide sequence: TGTGCCAGCACCCGAAATATAGCGGGGGGGCCCTACAATGAGCAGTTCTTC. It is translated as CASTRNIAGGPYNEQFF.

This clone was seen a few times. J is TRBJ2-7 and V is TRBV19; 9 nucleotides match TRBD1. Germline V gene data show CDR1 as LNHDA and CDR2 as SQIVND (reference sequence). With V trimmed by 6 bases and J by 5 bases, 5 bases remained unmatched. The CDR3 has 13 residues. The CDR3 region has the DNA TGTGCCAGTAGCAGACAGGGGGTCCACGAGCAGTACTTC. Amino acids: CASSRQGVHEQYF.

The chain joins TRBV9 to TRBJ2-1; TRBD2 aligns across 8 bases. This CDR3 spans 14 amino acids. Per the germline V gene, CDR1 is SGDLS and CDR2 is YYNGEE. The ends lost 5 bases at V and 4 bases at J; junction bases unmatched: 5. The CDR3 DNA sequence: TGTGCCAGCAGTCGTCCTAGCGGGTACAATGAGCAGTTCTTC. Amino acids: CASSRPSGYNEQFF.

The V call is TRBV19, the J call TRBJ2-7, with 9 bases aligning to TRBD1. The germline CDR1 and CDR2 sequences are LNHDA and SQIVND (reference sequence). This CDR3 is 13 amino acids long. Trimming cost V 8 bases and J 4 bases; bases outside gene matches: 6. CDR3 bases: TGTGCCAGTGACTCCGGACAGGGGTACGAGCAGTACTTC. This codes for CASDSGQGYEQYF.

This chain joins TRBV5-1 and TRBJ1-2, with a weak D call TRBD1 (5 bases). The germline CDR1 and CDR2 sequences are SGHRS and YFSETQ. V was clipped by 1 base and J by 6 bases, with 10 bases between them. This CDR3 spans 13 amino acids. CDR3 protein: CASSLSGKDGYTF. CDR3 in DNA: TGCGCCAGCAGCTTGTCAGGGAAGGATGGCTACACCTTC.

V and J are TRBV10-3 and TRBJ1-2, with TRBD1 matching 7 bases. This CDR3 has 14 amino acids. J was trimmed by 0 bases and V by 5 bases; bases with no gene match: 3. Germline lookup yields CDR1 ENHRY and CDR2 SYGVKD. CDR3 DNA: TGTGCCATCAGTCCGGACAGGACTAACTATGGCTACACCTTC. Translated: CAISPDRTNYGYTF.

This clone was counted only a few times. CDR3 nucleotide sequence: TGCGCCAGCAGCCAAGTCGGAGGGCGGGCGATTTACGAGCAGTACTTC. Its translation is CASSQVGGRAIYEQYF. The rearrangement joins TRBV4-3 to TRBJ2-7, with D perhaps TRBD2 (6 bases). CDR3 length: 16 amino acids. V was trimmed by 1 base and J by 4 bases, leaving 17 bases between them. Germline V lookup: CDR1 LGHNA, CDR2 YSLEER.

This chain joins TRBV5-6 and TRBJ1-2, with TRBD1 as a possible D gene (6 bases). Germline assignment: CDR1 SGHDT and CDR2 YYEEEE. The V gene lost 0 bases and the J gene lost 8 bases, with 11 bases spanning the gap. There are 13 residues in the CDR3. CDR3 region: CASSLVAGEGYTF. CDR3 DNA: TGTGCCAGCAGCTTGGTGGCAGGGGAAGGCTACACCTTC.